This T cell receptor (beta chain) appears in the sequencing data of a study of blood T cell repertoires in COVID-19. Germline V gene lookup returns CDR1 MNHEY and CDR2 SVGAGI. The CDR3 is 15 residues long. J was trimmed by 7 bases and V by 2 bases; bases with no gene match: 4. Per the study methods: Reference gene primer amplification yielded estimated nucleated cell counts. The repertoire was sequenced with immunoSEQ multiplex PCR; TCRdb's copy has only in-frame clones and lacks some. V and J calls plus clone size are reproduced from that table; the DNA served to infer D and trimming. The sample consists of around 400,000 clones, roughly 86% of them appearing once. Recruited during active infection, patients (from Seattle) were subsequently followed longitudinally.

The chain recombines TRBV6-5 with TRBJ2-2; TRBD2 matches 10 bases. The sequence derives from a woman aged 55-70 years with COVID-19, enrolled during active disease. The sample consisted of peripheral blood. The CDR3 region has the DNA TGTGCCAGCAGTTACACTAGCGGGGCCGGCGGGGAGCTGTTTTTT. It codes for CASSYTSGAGGELFF.